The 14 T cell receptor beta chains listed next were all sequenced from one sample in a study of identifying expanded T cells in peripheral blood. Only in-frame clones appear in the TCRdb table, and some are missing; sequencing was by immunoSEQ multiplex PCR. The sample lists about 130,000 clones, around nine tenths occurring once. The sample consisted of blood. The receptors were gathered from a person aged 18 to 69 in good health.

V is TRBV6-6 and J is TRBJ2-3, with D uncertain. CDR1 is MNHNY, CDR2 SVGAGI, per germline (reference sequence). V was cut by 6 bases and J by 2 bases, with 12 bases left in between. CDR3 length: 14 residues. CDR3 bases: TGTGCCAGCAGACAACCCCCTGACACAGATACGCAGTATTTT. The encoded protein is CASRQPPDTDTQYF.

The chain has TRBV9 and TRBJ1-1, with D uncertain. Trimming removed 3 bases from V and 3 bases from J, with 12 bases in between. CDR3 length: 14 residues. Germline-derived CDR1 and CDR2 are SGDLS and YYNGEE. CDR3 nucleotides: TGTGCCAGCAGCGCCTCGTCGGGGTACACTGAAGCTTTCTTT. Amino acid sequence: CASSASSGYTEAFF.

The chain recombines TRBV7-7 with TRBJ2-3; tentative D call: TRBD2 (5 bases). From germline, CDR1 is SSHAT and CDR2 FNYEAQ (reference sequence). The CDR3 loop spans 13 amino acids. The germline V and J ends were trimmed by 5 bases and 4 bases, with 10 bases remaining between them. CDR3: CASSRGGPDTQYF. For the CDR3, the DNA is TGTGCCAGCAGCCGTGGCGGGCCAGATACGCAGTATTTT.

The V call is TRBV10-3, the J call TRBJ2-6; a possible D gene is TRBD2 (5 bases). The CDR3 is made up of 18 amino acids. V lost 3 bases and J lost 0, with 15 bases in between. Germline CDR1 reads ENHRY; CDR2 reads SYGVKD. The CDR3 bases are TGTGCCATCAGTGAATCGCCCGCTACTAGCTCTGGGGCCAACGTCCTGACTTTC. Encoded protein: CAISESPATSSGANVLTF.

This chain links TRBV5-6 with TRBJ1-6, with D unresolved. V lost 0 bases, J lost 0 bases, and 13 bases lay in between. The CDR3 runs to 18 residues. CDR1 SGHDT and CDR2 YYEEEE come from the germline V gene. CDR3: CASSLVQPWGSYNSPLHF. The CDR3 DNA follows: TGTGCCAGCAGCTTGGTACAGCCATGGGGCTCCTATAATTCACCCCTCCACTTT.

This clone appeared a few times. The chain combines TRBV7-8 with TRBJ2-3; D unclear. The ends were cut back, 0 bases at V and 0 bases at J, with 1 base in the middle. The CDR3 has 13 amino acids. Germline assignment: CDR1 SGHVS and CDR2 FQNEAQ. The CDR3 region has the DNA TGTGCCAGCAGCTTAGCGAGCACAGATACGCAGTATTTT. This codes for CASSLASTDTQYF.

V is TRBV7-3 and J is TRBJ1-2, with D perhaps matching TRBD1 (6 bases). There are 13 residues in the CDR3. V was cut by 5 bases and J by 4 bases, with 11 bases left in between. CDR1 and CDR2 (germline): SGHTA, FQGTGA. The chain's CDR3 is CASSQGPTYGYTF. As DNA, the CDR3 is TGTGCCAGCAGCCAGGGGCCGACCTATGGCTACACCTTC.

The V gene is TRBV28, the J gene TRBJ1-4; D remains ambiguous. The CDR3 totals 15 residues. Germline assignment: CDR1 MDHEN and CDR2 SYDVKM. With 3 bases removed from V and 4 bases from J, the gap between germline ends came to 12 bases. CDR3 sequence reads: CASSFRTGVNEKLFF. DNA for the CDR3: TGTGCCAGCAGTTTCAGGACCGGAGTTAATGAAAAACTGTTTTTT.

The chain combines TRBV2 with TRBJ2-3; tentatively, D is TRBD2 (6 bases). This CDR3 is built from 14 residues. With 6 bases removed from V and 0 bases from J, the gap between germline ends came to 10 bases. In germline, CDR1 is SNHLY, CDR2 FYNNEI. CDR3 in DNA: TGTGCCAGCAGCGGACTACGGAGCACAGATACGCAGTATTTT. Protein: CASSGLRSTDTQYF.

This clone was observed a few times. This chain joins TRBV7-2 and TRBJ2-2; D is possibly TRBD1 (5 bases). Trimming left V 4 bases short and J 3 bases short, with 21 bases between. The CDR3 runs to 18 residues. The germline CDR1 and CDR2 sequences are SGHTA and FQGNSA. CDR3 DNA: TGTGCCAGCAGCTCCACCCCAGGGTACAGAAGCGACACCGGGGAGCTGTTTTTT. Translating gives CASSSTPGYRSDTGELFF.

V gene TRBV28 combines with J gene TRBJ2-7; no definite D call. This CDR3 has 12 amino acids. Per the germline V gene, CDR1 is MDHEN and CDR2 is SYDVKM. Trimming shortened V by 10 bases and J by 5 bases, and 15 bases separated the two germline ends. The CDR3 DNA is TGTGCCACCCGTCTTGGGTCGGACGAGCAGTACTTC. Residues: CATRLGSDEQYF.

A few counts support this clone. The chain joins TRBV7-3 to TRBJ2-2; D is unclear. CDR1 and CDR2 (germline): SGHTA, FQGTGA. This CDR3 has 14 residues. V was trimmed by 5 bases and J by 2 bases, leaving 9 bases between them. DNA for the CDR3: TGTGCCAGCAGCCTTAGTTATAACACCGGGGAGCTGTTTTTT. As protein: CASSLSYNTGELFF.

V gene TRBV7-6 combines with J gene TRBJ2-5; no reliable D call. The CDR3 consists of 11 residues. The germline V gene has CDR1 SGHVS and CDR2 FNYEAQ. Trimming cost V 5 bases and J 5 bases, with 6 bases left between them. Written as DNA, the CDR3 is TGTGCCAGCAGCCCGCTCGAGACCCAGTACTTC. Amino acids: CASSPLETQYF.

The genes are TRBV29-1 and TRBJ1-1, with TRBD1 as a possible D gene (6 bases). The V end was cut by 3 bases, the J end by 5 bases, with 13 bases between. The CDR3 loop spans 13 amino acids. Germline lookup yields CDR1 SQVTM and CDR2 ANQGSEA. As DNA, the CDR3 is TGCAGCGTTGAGGGGGGCAGGGCTACTGAAGCTTTCTTT. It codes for CSVEGGRATEAFF.